Following are 11 T cell receptor beta chains from one sample sequenced in a study of identical twins (TCRdb year 2016). Libraries came from 5' RACE. The sample was run on an Illumina HiSeq 2000. TCRdb itself trimmed the public reads at Q25 with fastp, ran MiXCR and retained productive beta chains. Each CDR3 protein appears once, grouped with its most common genes and DNA. The sample table shows a few hundred thousand distinct CDR3 sequences, and 9% to 10% are seen once. Around 8.6% of the sample is taken by the ten largest. The sample taken for sequencing was naive T cells sorted from blood. The sample's cell subset or site label, decoded: cells isolated with a human naive T-cell isolation kit. All receptors derive from a woman in her 50s in good health.

The CDR3 nucleotides read TGCGCCAGCAGCCAAGGGCAAGTTACTGAAGCTTTCTTT. It translates to CASSQGQVTEAFF. This sequence joins TRBV4-1 and TRBJ1-1, with no clear D. With 1 base removed from V and 5 bases from J, the gap between germline ends came to 8 bases. The CDR3 spans 13 residues. Germline V gives CDR1 MGHRA, CDR2 YSYEKL.

In this sample, this clonotype turned up a few times. The gene calls are TRBV20-1 and TRBJ2-4; 8 bases are a match to TRBD1. V lost 6 bases and J lost 6; bases outside the gene matches: 13. In germline, CDR1 is DFQATT, CDR2 SNEGSKA (reference sequence). The CDR3 totals 15 residues. The CDR3 here is CSAYQDRVFSNIQYF. CDR3 DNA: TGCAGTGCCTATCAGGACAGGGTTTTCTCAAACATTCAGTACTTC.

The rearrangement joins TRBV12-5 to TRBJ2-1; D gene uncertain. Trimming removed 6 bases at V and 12 bases at J, with 9 bases between. CDR1 and CDR2 (germline): LGHNT, FRNRAP. The CDR3 is made up of 10 amino acids. The CDR3 sequence: CASGAKGQFF. The CDR3 bases are TGTGCTAGTGGCGCTAAGGGGCAGTTCTTC. Together with reference TRBV12-5 and TRBJ2-1, the CDR3 gives the full variable domain: DARVTQTPRHKVTEMGQEVTMRCQPILGHNTVFWYRQTMMQGLELLAYFRNRAPLDDSGMPKDRFSAEMPDATLATLKIQPSEPRDSAVYFCASGAKGQFFGPGTRLTVL.

The chain couples TRBV5-1 to TRBJ2-3; a possible D gene is TRBD2 (6 bases). The CDR3 spans 14 residues. Per germline, CDR1 SGHRS and CDR2 YFSETQ. Trimming pared 8 bases from V and 4 bases from J, leaving 17 bases between. CDR3 bases: TGCGCCAGTCGACTAGTGGATTTGCCAGATACGCAGTATTTT. It encodes CASRLVDLPDTQYF.

This rearrangement joins TRBV5-1 to TRBJ2-2; D not certain. The CDR3 has 17 amino acids. With 2 bases removed from V and 4 bases from J, the gap between germline ends came to 18 bases. Germline CDR1 and CDR2: SGHRS and YFSETQ. In DNA form, the CDR3 reads TGCGCCAGCAGCTTCCTCGCCCACCGGGCCCGCACCGGGGAGCTGTTTTTT. Translating it yields CASSFLAHRARTGELFF.

Only a few counts were recorded for this clonotype. The V call is TRBV20-1, the J call TRBJ1-6; TRBD1 aligns across 7 bases. CDR1 DFQATT and CDR2 SNEGSKA come from the germline V gene (reference sequence). V lost 6 bases to trimming and J lost 5 bases; unmatched junction nucleotides: 7. The CDR3 totals 14 residues. Written as DNA, the CDR3 is TGCAGTGCCAATACCGACAGGGATAATTCACCCCTCCACTTT. This codes for CSANTDRDNSPLHF.

Only a few counts were recorded for this clonotype. The chain combines TRBV5-6 with TRBJ2-1; possibly TRBD1 for D (5 bases). Deletions cut 0 bases from V and 2 bases from J, with 15 bases between. The CDR3 spans 17 residues. Germline values: CDR1 SGHDT, CDR2 YYEEEE. The CDR3 DNA sequence: TGTGCCAGCAGCTTGGCGGGCCAGGGATTACCCTACAATGAGCAGTTCTTC. Its protein is CASSLAGQGLPYNEQFF.

V is TRBV29-1 and J is TRBJ2-7; D is perhaps TRBD1 or TRBD2 (5 bases each). The CDR3 extends over 14 amino acids. CDR1 is SQVTM and CDR2 is ANQGSEA in the germline V gene. V lost 7 bases to trimming and J lost 0 bases, with 16 bases between them. CDR3 sequence (DNA): TGCAGCGGCCTGGGAGAGGGGCTCTCCTACGAGCAGTACTTC. It codes for CSGLGEGLSYEQYF.

This clonotype has a handful of counts. V gene TRBV11-2 combines with J gene TRBJ2-5, with 15 bases fitting TRBD2. Germline CDR1 and CDR2: SGHAT and FQNNGV. The ends lost 0 bases at V and 4 bases at J; junction bases unmatched: 12. The CDR3 has 20 amino acids. CDR3 loop: CASSLDGAGTSGRTRETQYF. The CDR3 bases are TGTGCCAGCAGCTTAGATGGGGCCGGGACTAGCGGGAGGACTCGAGAGACCCAGTACTTC.

This chain connects TRBV27 to TRBJ1-5; D is possibly TRBD1 (6 bases). This CDR3 has 14 amino acids. Per germline, CDR1 MNHEY and CDR2 SMNVEV (reference sequence). The V and J ends lost 5 bases and 3 bases respectively, with 11 bases between them. CDR3 sequence: CASSAGGPNQPQHF. DNA of the CDR3: TGTGCCAGCAGTGCCGGGGGCCCCAATCAGCCCCAGCATTTT.

This clonotype has more than one count but fewer than ten. CDR3 bases: TGTGCCACCACCCGAGGGGGTTCCTACAATGAGCAGTTCTTC. Protein sequence: CATTRGGSYNEQFF. The chain recombines TRBV7-8 with TRBJ2-1, with D maybe TRBD1 (6 bases). V was shortened by 10 bases and J by 1 base, with 14 bases between the two germline ends. This CDR3 comprises 14 residues. From germline, CDR1 is SGHVS and CDR2 FQNEAQ. Looking up the rest from reference TRBV7-8 and TRBJ2-1 gives the full variable domain: GAGVSQSPRYKVAKRGQDVALRCDPISGHVSLFWYQQALGQGPEFLTYFQNEAQLDKSGLPSDRFFAERPEGSVSTLKIQRTQQEDSAVYLCATTRGGSYNEQFFGPGTRLTVL.